The 13 T cell receptor beta chains reported below all come from one sample, sequenced in a study of T-cell reconstitution after alpha-beta-depleted transplantation in children. Preparation of the TCRbeta library involved a method that used unique molecular identifiers. Each CDR3 protein gets one entry after TCRdb re-called the PCR reads with MiXCR. The sample contains around 200,000 distinct CDR3 sequences, roughly a tenth of which appear only once. Sample: PBMCs, taken before TCRalphabeta/CD19-depleted stem cell transplant. The source is a child under two years old with acute myeloid leukemia, due to receive a stem cell transplant.

This clonotype was detected ten times or more. This chain links TRBV5-1 with TRBJ2-7; D is unresolved. Trimming shortened V by 1 base and J by 2 bases, and 16 bases separated the two germline ends. The length of the CDR3 is 16 residues. The V gene's germline CDR1 is SGHRS and CDR2 YFSETQ. This chain's CDR3 is CASSLRAADRAYEQYF. In DNA, the CDR3 is TGCGCCAGCAGCTTGAGGGCGGCTGATCGGGCCTACGAGCAGTACTTC.

The table lists this clonotype with many counts. The genes are TRBV28 and TRBJ2-3, with TRBD2 as a possible D gene (6 bases). The CDR3 is 15 amino acids. CDR1 and CDR2 from the germline V gene are MDHEN and SYDVKM. V lost 6 bases and J lost 5, with 18 bases in between. The CDR3 DNA sequence: TGTGCCAGCAGGAGTAGCGGCTCCCGGGGAGATACGCAGTATTTT. This gives the protein CASRSSGSRGDTQYF.

Ten or more counts support this clonotype. J is TRBJ2-3 and V is TRBV4-2; 12 bases are shared with TRBD2. Germline V lookup: CDR1 LGHNA, CDR2 YNFKEQ. Trimming took 2 bases from V and 14 from J; bases not matched to a gene: 11. The CDR3 totals 15 residues. CDR3 amino acids: CASSQLATSGGRGYF. In DNA, the CDR3 is TGTGCCAGCAGCCAACTTGCGACTAGCGGGGGCCGGGGGTATTTT.

This clonotype was counted a few times. The rearrangement joins TRBV12-3 or TRBV12-4 to TRBJ1-3; tentative D call: TRBD1 (5 bases). The V end lost 7 bases, the J end lost 5 bases, and 9 bases lay between the germline ends. This CDR3 spans 12 amino acids. Here the CDR3 DNA reads TGTGCCAGCACCGGGGCCCGAAACACCATATATTTT. As protein: CASTGARNTIYF.

This clonotype turned up a few times. This chain connects TRBV18 to TRBJ1-1; no definite D call. Trimming shortened V by 0 bases and J by 1 base, and 9 bases separated the two germline ends. This CDR3 has 15 amino acids. Per the germline V gene, CDR1 is KGHSH and CDR2 is LQKENI. This chain's CDR3 is CASSPPGLGNTEAFF. In DNA, the CDR3 is TGTGCCAGCTCACCACCGGGGTTGGGGAACACTGAAGCTTTCTTT.

This clonotype was found many times. The rearrangement links TRBV20-1 to TRBJ1-2; D perhaps matches TRBD1 (6 bases). V lost 7 bases and J 5 bases, leaving 14 bases between the germline ends. This CDR3 spans 12 amino acids. Germline assignment: CDR1 DFQATT and CDR2 SNEGSKA (reference sequence). The CDR3 protein is CSVQTGQYGYTF. The CDR3 bases are TGCAGTGTTCAAACAGGGCAATATGGCTACACCTTC.

This clonotype came up once. A much larger clone is a single base away; this may be a read error. V and J are TRBV6-2 or TRBV6-3 and TRBJ1-5; tentative D call: TRBD1 (6 bases). The CDR3 spans 13 residues. CDR1 is MNHEY and CDR2 is SVGEGT in the germline V gene. The DNA of the CDR3 is TGTGCCAGCAGGGAAGACAGGAATCAGCCCCATCATTTT. Encoded protein: CASREDRNQPHHF.

This clonotype has a count of ten or more. J is TRBJ2-7 and V is TRBV5-1, with a weak D call TRBD2 (6 bases). Per germline, CDR1 SGHRS and CDR2 YFSETQ. The CDR3 totals 16 residues. V gave up 1 base and J gave up 3 bases, with 17 bases separating them. The CDR3 DNA reads as TGCGCCAGCAGCTTGTCGACGACTAGTTCCTACTACGAGCAGTACTTC. Translating it yields CASSLSTTSSYYEQYF.

This clonotype has a handful of counts. This chain links TRBV4-1 with TRBJ1-5; D ambiguous. V was cut by 1 base and J by 7 bases, with 14 bases left in between. The CDR3 runs to 15 residues. Germline V CDR1 and CDR2: MGHRA, YSYEKL. CDR3 amino acids: CASSQVWGSSQPQHF. The CDR3 coding sequence is TGCGCCAGCAGCCAAGTGTGGGGTTCCAGCCAGCCCCAGCATTTT.

The table lists this clonotype with many counts. V is TRBV30 and J is TRBJ2-1; TRBD2 aligns across 8 bases. Germline-derived CDR1 and CDR2 are GTSNPN and SVGIG (reference sequence). CDR3 size: 14 residues. J was trimmed by 2 bases and V by 2 bases; bases with no gene match: 2. The CDR3 reads CAWSPGLAYNEQFF. The DNA of the CDR3 is TGTGCCTGGAGTCCGGGACTAGCCTACAATGAGCAGTTCTTC.

This clonotype was counted ten times or more. The chain is built from TRBV20-1 and TRBJ1-1; D uncertain. CDR3 length: 15 amino acids. With 1 base removed from V and 1 base from J, the gap between germline ends came to 13 bases. From germline, CDR1 is DFQATT and CDR2 SNEGSKA (reference sequence). CDR3 coding DNA: TGCAGTGCTAGAGTCCCCCGGAGGCCGAACACTGAAGCTTTCTTT. Its protein is CSARVPRRPNTEAFF.

This clonotype was recorded many times. The chain recombines TRBV12-3 or TRBV12-4 with TRBJ2-1; possibly TRBD1 or TRBD2 for D (5 bases each). This CDR3 has 16 amino acids. The V end was cut by 7 bases, the J end by 8 bases, with 24 bases between. The CDR3 nucleotides read TGTGCCAGCACCTTGGGTCTAGAGGGACGTGGCGATGAGCAGTTCTTC. It codes for CASTLGLEGRGDEQFF.

This clonotype was seen repeatedly, ten times or more. The genes are TRBV20-1 and TRBJ2-2; D is possibly TRBD1 (6 bases). Trimming took 7 bases from V and 4 from J, leaving 13 bases between them. The CDR3 is 13 amino acids. The germline gives CDR1 DFQATT, CDR2 SNEGSKA (reference sequence). This CDR3 is CSGRQGITGELFF. The DNA for the CDR3 is TGCAGTGGTCGGCAGGGGATCACCGGGGAGCTGTTTTTT.